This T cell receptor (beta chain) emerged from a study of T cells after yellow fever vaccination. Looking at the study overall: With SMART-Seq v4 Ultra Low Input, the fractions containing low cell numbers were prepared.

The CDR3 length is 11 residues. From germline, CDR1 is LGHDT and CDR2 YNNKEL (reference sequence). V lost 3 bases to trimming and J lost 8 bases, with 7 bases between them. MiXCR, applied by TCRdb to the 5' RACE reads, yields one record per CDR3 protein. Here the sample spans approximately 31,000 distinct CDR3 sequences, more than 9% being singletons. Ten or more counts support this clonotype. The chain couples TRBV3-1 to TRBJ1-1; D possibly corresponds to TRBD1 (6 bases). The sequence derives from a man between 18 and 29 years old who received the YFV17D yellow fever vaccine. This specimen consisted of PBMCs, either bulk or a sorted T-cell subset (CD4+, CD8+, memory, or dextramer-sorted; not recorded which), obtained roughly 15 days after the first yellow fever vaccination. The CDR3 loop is CASSHTGEAFF. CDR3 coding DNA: TGTGCCAGCAGCCACACAGGGGAAGCTTTCTTT.